This T cell receptor (beta chain) is from a study of beta chain features in type 1 diabetes. Overall study findings and caveats: Equally in patients and controls, PCR might preferentially amplify shorter templates. Small HLA sub-analyses could not settle whether HLA shapes TCRB rearrangement. Within each of all four CD4+ subsets, Type 1 diabetes patients had TCRB CDR3s that were moderately but significantly shorter.

Stem cell-like memory, regulatory, central memory and naive CD4+ cells were sorted via CD45RO/CCR7/CD25/CD127/CD95/CD27. The CDR3 contains 17 residues. CDR1 is SGHTA and CDR2 is FQGNSA in the germline V gene. Trimming cost V 1 base and J 4 bases; bases outside gene matches: 6. Since all of the isolated RNA was reverse transcribed, expressed TCRB transcripts were what got sequenced. The assay was immunoSEQ multiplex PCR, and TCRdb's table has in-frame clones only and misses some. The repertoire includes hundreds of thousands of clones, about a sixth of them detected once, and about 0.087% sits in the top ten. Only a few counts were recorded for this clone. What it recognizes is unknown.

Source material: naive CD4+ T cells from blood. The receptor comes from a man aged 18-30 years in good health. V is TRBV7-2 and J is TRBJ1-5, with 11 bases aligning to TRBD1. The DNA for the CDR3 is TGTGCCAGCAGCTTAGGGACAGGGGGCCATAGGAATCAGCCCCAGCATTTT. Its translation is CASSLGTGGHRNQPQHF.